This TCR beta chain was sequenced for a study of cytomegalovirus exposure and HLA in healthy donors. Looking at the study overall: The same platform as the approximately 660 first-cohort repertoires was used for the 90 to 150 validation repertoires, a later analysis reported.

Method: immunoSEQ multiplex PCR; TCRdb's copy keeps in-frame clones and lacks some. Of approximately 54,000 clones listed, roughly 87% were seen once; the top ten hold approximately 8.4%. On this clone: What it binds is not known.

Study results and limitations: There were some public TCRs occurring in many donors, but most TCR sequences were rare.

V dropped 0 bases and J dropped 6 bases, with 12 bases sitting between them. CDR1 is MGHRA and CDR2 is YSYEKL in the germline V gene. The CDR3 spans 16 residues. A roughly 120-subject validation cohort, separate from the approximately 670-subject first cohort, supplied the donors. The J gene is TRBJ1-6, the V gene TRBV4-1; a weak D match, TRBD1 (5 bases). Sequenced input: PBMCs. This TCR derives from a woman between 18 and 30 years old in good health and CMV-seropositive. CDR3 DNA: TGCGCCAGCAGCCAAGATATAGGGGTTCGTAATTCACCCCTCCACTTT. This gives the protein CASSQDIGVRNSPLHF.